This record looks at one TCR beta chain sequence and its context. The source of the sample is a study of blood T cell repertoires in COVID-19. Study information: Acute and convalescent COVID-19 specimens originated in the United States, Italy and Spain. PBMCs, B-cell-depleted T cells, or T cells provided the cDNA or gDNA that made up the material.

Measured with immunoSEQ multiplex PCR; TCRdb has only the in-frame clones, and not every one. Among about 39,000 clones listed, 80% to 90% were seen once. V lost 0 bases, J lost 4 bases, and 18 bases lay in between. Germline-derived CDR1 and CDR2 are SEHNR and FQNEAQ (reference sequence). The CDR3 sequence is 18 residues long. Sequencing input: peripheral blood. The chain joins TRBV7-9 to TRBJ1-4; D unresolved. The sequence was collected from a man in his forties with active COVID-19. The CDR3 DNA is TGTGCCAGCAGCTTAGCCTTGGGAGGTGGGGTCGTTAATGAAAAACTGTTTTTT. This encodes CASSLALGGGVVNEKLFF.